One sample yielded the 25 T cell receptor beta chains listed below, sequenced in a study of blood T cell repertoires in COVID-19. The table came from immunoSEQ multiplex PCR; TCRdb's copy has only in-frame clones and leaves some out. The sample has about 530,000 clones; around nine tenths are singletons. Material for sequencing was peripheral blood. The receptor source for this set is a woman in her forties or fifties with COVID-19, enrolled during active disease.

This chain links TRBV10-3 with TRBJ1-5, with D uncertain. Trimming removed 2 bases from V and 2 bases from J, with 7 bases in between. Germline V gene lookup returns CDR1 ENHRY and CDR2 SYGVKD. CDR3 length: 14 residues. The CDR3 region has the DNA TGTGCCATCAGTGAGGAGAAAGGCAATCAGCCCCAGCATTTT. Its translation is CAISEEKGNQPQHF.

This clone was seen only a few times. The rearrangement joins TRBV29-1 to TRBJ2-2; 7 bases fit TRBD1. The CDR3 runs 13 residues. J gave up 4 bases and V 6 bases, and 5 bases lay outside the gene matches. CDR1 SQVTM and CDR2 ANQGSEA come from the germline V gene. The CDR3 loop is CSVNRGGTGELFF. The CDR3 DNA follows: TGCAGCGTCAACAGGGGCGGCACCGGGGAGCTGTTTTTT.

The V and J genes are TRBV6-6 and TRBJ2-3; possible D gene TRBD2, 5 bases. The CDR3 is 14 amino acids. V dropped 7 bases and J dropped 2 bases, with 13 bases sitting between them. The germline V gene has CDR1 MNHNY and CDR2 SVGAGI (reference sequence). CDR3 residues: CASTEVGDTDTQYF. The CDR3 bases are TGTGCCAGCACTGAGGTGGGAGACACAGATACGCAGTATTTT.

This clone was recorded only once. The gene calls are TRBV18 and TRBJ1-2, with D tentatively TRBD1 (5 bases). Germline assignment: CDR1 KGHSH and CDR2 LQKENI. CDR3 length equals 15 residues. V lost 2 bases, J lost 0 bases, and 10 bases lay in between. The CDR3 loop reads CASSPSRGPNYGYTF. The CDR3 coding sequence is TGTGCCAGCTCACCAAGTAGGGGTCCTAACTATGGCTACACCTTC.

As to this clone: The same CDR3 is also encoded by other DNA sequences in this sample. The genes are TRBV5-4 and TRBJ1-1; a weak D match, TRBD1 (6 bases). This CDR3 comprises 13 residues. Trimming took off 4 bases at V and 1 base at J, with 8 bases between the two ends. Looked up from germline, CDR1 is SGHNT and CDR2 is YYREEE (reference sequence). DNA of the CDR3: TGTGCCAGCAGCCTGGACAGGAACACTGAAGCTTTCTTT. Amino acids: CASSLDRNTEAFF. Complete variable domain (other parts from reference TRBV5-4 and TRBJ1-1): ETGVTQSPTHLIKTRGQQVTLRCSSQSGHNTVSWYQQALGQGPQFIFQYYREEENGRGNFPPRFSGLQFPNYSSELNVNALELDDSALYLCASSLDRNTEAFFGQGTRLTVV.

This chain connects TRBV5-6 to TRBJ2-7; D gene ambiguous. Per the germline V gene, CDR1 is SGHDT and CDR2 is YYEEEE. Trimming cost V 0 bases and J 0 bases, with 7 bases left between them. CDR3 length equals 14 residues. The CDR3 DNA follows: TGTGCCAGCAGCTTGGTTAGCAGCTCCTACGAGCAGTACTTC. Protein sequence: CASSLVSSSYEQYF.

The chain has TRBV4-2 and TRBJ1-1; D call uncertain. This CDR3 contains 13 residues. Germline CDR1 reads LGHNA; CDR2 reads YNFKEQ. Trimming cost V 3 bases and J 13 bases, with 18 bases left between them. The CDR3 DNA is TGTGCCAGCAGCCAGGGAACCGTTACTGGAGGTTTCTTT. The encoded protein is CASSQGTVTGGFF.

V gene TRBV6-4 combines with J gene TRBJ2-1, with D tentatively TRBD2 (6 bases). There are 16 residues in the CDR3. From germline, CDR1 is MRHNA and CDR2 SNTAGT. Deletions cut 0 bases from V and 0 bases from J, with 9 bases between. CDR3 nucleotide sequence: TGTGCCAGCAGTGACTCATGGGGGGTCTCCTACAATGAGCAGTTCTTC. Translated: CASSDSWGVSYNEQFF.

This clone was detected only once. The genes are TRBV6-5 and TRBJ1-5; tentatively, D is TRBD1 (6 bases). CDR3 length: 14 amino acids. V gave up 10 bases and J gave up 4 bases, with 17 bases separating them. The germline CDR1 and CDR2 sequences are MNHEY and SVGAGI. CDR3: CATRGTIENQPQHF. Here the CDR3 DNA reads TGTGCCACTAGAGGGACAATTGAGAATCAGCCCCAGCATTTT.

The gene calls are TRBV4-1 and TRBJ2-4, with no clear D. CDR1 MGHRA and CDR2 YSYEKL come from the germline V gene. The CDR3 consists of 14 residues. V lost 0 bases, J lost 6 bases, and 9 bases lay in between. The CDR3 is CASSQDRGVNIQYF. CDR3 bases: TGCGCCAGCAGCCAAGACAGAGGCGTAAACATTCAGTACTTC.

The V call is TRBV7-9, the J call TRBJ2-7; D unclear. The CDR3 length is 10 residues. Germline values: CDR1 SEHNR, CDR2 FQNEAQ (reference sequence). Trimming pared 6 bases from V and 6 bases from J, leaving 6 bases between. The CDR3: CASSSAEQYF. The CDR3 coding sequence is TGTGCCAGCAGTAGTGCCGAGCAGTACTTC. Supplemented by reference TRBV7-9 and TRBJ2-7, the full variable domain reads DTGVSQNPRHKITKRGQNVTFRCDPISEHNRLYWYRQTLGQGPEFLTYFQNEAQLEKSRLLSDRFSAERPKGSFSTLEIQRTEQGDSAMYLCASSSAEQYFGPGTRLTVT.

The chain employs TRBV6-5 and TRBJ1-2; D unresolved. Looked up from germline, CDR1 is MNHEY and CDR2 is SVGAGI. The CDR3 length is 15 residues. V lost 7 bases to trimming and J lost 8 bases, with 23 bases between them. The CDR3 DNA sequence: TGTGCCAGCACCTCCGATTGGGAGAACTCGGCCGGCTACACCTTC. Residues: CASTSDWENSAGYTF.

The V and J genes are TRBV5-6 and TRBJ1-1; tentatively, D is TRBD1 (6 bases). The CDR3 has 13 amino acids. Germline V gene data show CDR1 as SGHDT and CDR2 as YYEEEE. V was trimmed by 5 bases and J by 5 bases, leaving 13 bases between them. DNA of the CDR3: TGTGCCAGCAGACGCGAACAGGGAACTGAAGCTTTCTTT. This gives the protein CASRREQGTEAFF.

The chain recombines TRBV7-3 with TRBJ1-1; D might be TRBD1 (5 bases). This CDR3 has 13 amino acids. The V gene lost 9 bases and the J gene lost 7 bases, with 18 bases spanning the gap. The V gene's germline CDR1 is SGHTA and CDR2 FQGTGA. The CDR3 nucleotides read TGTGCCAGTCCCTTTTCGGGGGGTGATGAAGCTTTCTTT. This codes for CASPFSGGDEAFF.

The rearrangement links TRBV5-8 to TRBJ2-1, with 10 bases identical to TRBD1. This CDR3 is built from 17 residues. V shed 0 bases and J 7 bases; nucleotides not matched to a gene: 10. Germline V gives CDR1 SGHTS, CDR2 YDEGEE. CDR3 protein: CASSLDTWGQGWNEQFF. The CDR3 bases are TGTGCCAGCAGCTTGGATACGTGGGGACAGGGGTGGAATGAGCAGTTCTTC.

This clone was counted a few times. The V gene is TRBV5-4, the J gene TRBJ2-2; perhaps TRBD2 as D (5 bases). Looked up from germline, CDR1 is SGHNT and CDR2 is YYREEE (reference sequence). V was trimmed by 3 bases and J by 5 bases, leaving 11 bases between them. The CDR3 consists of 14 residues. This CDR3 reads CASSSPRGTGELFF. In DNA form, the CDR3 reads TGTGCCAGCAGCTCACCTCGGGGAACCGGGGAGCTGTTTTTT.

This chain connects TRBV7-2 to TRBJ2-5, with D possibly matching TRBD2 (5 bases). The germline gives CDR1 SGHTA, CDR2 FQGNSA. V lost 6 bases, J lost 0 bases, and 11 bases lay in between. The CDR3 sequence is 14 residues long. The CDR3 nucleotides read TGTGCCAGCAGGCCCGACTACCACCAAGAGACCCAGTACTTC. This translates into CASRPDYHQETQYF.

The gene calls are TRBV3-1 (or the pseudogene TRBV3-2) and TRBJ2-5, with D possibly TRBD2 on 5 matching bases. Germline V gives CDR1 LGHDT, CDR2 YNNKEL (reference sequence). Trimming shortened V by 0 bases and J by 1 base, and 12 bases separated the two germline ends. This CDR3 spans 16 amino acids. The CDR3, as DNA: TGTGCCAGCAGCCAAGATAAGACAAGCGGCCAAGAGACCCAGTACTTC. Protein: CASSQDKTSGQETQYF.

The CDR3 DNA follows: TGTGCCAGCAGTTACTATAGCGGGACAGATACGCAGTATTTT. Its protein is CASSYYSGTDTQYF. The V and J genes are TRBV6-5 and TRBJ2-3; TRBD2 matches at 7 bases. Germline V gene lookup returns CDR1 MNHEY and CDR2 SVGAGI. The J segment lost 3 bases and the V segment lost 1 base, leaving 1 base of the junction unmatched. This CDR3 region has 14 residues.

The chain combines TRBV30 with TRBJ1-5; D call uncertain. V lost 2 bases and J lost 6, with 11 bases in between. CDR1 GTSNPN and CDR2 SVGIG come from the germline V gene (reference sequence). The CDR3 has 13 residues. The chain's CDR3 is CAWSSRMGQPQHF. The CDR3 nucleotides are TGTGCCTGGAGTTCTAGGATGGGTCAGCCCCAGCATTTT.

V gene TRBV3-1 (or the pseudogene TRBV3-2) combines with J gene TRBJ2-1; TRBD2 might be the D (6 bases). V lost 0 bases and J lost 8, with 11 bases in between. CDR1 is LGHDT and CDR2 is YNNKEL in the germline V gene (reference sequence). This CDR3 spans 14 amino acids. The CDR3 region is CASSQDNRGDEQFF. In nucleotides, the CDR3 is TGTGCCAGCAGCCAAGATAATCGCGGGGATGAGCAGTTCTTC.

The gene calls are TRBV9 and TRBJ1-1; no firm D call. The CDR3 spans 14 residues. V was pared by 2 bases and J by 0 bases, with 8 bases between. Per germline, CDR1 SGDLS and CDR2 YYNGEE. The CDR3 sequence: CASSVTAVNTEAFF. The CDR3 region has the DNA TGTGCCAGCAGCGTCACAGCAGTGAACACTGAAGCTTTCTTT.

The gene calls are TRBV19 and TRBJ1-5; TRBD1 aligns across 8 bases. The CDR3 is made up of 15 amino acids. V was pared by 4 bases and J by 2 bases, with 4 bases of the junction left unmatched. Germline assignment: CDR1 LNHDA and CDR2 SQIVND (reference sequence). This chain's CDR3 is CASSSYRGGNQPQHF. The CDR3 DNA follows: TGTGCCAGTAGTAGCTACAGGGGGGGCAATCAGCCCCAGCATTTT. The variable domain in full, completed from reference TRBV19 and TRBJ1-5, reads DGGITQSPKYLFRKEGQNVTLSCEQNLNHDAMYWYRQDPGQGLRLIYYSQIVNDFQKGDIAEGYSVSREKKESFPLTVTSAQKNPTAFYLCASSSYRGGNQPQHFGDGTRLSIL.

CDR3 coding DNA: TGTGCCAGTAGCCCTGAGACTCTACAGGACCTCTCTGGAAACACCATATATTTT. Its translation is CASSPETLQDLSGNTIYF. The chain uses TRBV19 and TRBJ1-3; D may be TRBD1 (5 bases). CDR1 LNHDA and CDR2 SQIVND come from the germline V gene (reference sequence). The V gene lost 6 bases and the J gene lost 0 bases, with 21 bases spanning the gap. This CDR3 spans 18 amino acids.

J is TRBJ1-4 and V is TRBV10-2, with D maybe TRBD1 (5 bases). V was shortened by 2 bases and J by 10 bases, with 5 bases between the two germline ends. CDR1 and CDR2 (germline): WSHSY, SAAADI. The CDR3 is 11 amino acids. The CDR3 reads CASSETGKLFF. For the CDR3, the DNA is TGCGCCAGCAGTGAGACAGGAAAACTGTTTTTT.